The sequence of this TCR beta chain was determined in a study of shared clonotypes between healthy human individuals. Method: immunoSEQ multiplex PCR; TCRdb's copy keeps in-frame clones and lacks some. Of approximately 100,000 clones detected, around 67% appear once; the ten largest clones hold approximately 49%. Germline loops: CDR1 SQVTM, CDR2 ANQGSEA. V lost 3 bases and J lost 7; bases outside the gene matches: 8. The CDR3 loop spans 13 amino acids. This clone has only a few counts. The rearrangement joins TRBV29-1 to TRBJ1-1; 7 bases are shared with TRBD1. The sequenced sample consisted of memory CD8+ T cells sorted from blood. Subset denoted: CD45RO+ cells pooled with CCR7-negative TemRA cells. The receptor's source is a man aged 25 to 40 in good health. As DNA, the CDR3 is TGCAGCGTTGATGTAGGGGGCGCTTATGAAGCTTTCTTT. This codes for CSVDVGGAYEAFF.